This T cell receptor beta chain was captured in a study of T cell changes during pregnancy in multiple sclerosis. Sequencing was performed with immunoSEQ multiplex PCR; in TCRdb, only in-frame clones are kept and a portion is missing. Among 90,000 to 100,000 clones listed, around 93% were seen once. This CDR3 spans 16 amino acids. Germline V gene data show CDR1 as SGHAT and CDR2 as FQNNGV. Trimming pared 1 base from V and 8 bases from J, leaving 18 bases between. The clonotype was recovered from a female donor with multiple sclerosis, enrolled in a pregnancy study. Here the sequenced sample was peripheral blood, taken in the first trimester of pregnancy. The rearrangement joins TRBV11-2 to TRBJ1-3, with D hard to call. CDR3 in DNA: TGTGCCAGCAGCTTAGGGGCAACGGTGGGCCGGCACACCATATATTTT. It translates to CASSLGATVGRHTIYF.